This TCR beta chain was recovered during a study of cytomegalovirus exposure and HLA in healthy donors. Notes on the study in general: It was reportedly the case that the classifier diagnosed cytomegalovirus status with high specificity and sensitivity.

CDR1 and CDR2 (germline): SNHLY, FYNNEI. Trimming stripped 4 bases from V and 0 bases from J, with 13 bases between. This CDR3 has 16 residues. Clones were sequenced by immunoSEQ multiplex PCR, and TCRdb holds only the in-frame ones, with some missing. The sample consists of over 85,000 clones, roughly 90% of them appearing once. As regards this clone: Its antigen remains unidentified.

Sample: PBMCs. The V and J genes are TRBV2 and TRBJ2-1, with D possibly matching TRBD1 (5 bases). The receptor was isolated from a woman younger than 45 in good health and CMV-seropositive. The CDR3 is CASSGWGRSSYNEQFF. CDR3 DNA: TGTGCCAGCAGTGGCTGGGGCAGGAGCTCCTACAATGAGCAGTTCTTC.